This T cell receptor (beta chain) was obtained from a study of T cells in narcolepsy. Study-wide points: Autoreactive clone sequences were missing from some blood memory CD4+ repertoires. Same-patient CSF and blood CD4+ T cell clonotypes included HCRT-specific and TRIB2-specific autoreactive ones. Blood of same and different patients, but not healthy controls, reportedly held recurring autoreactive clonotypes.

This CDR3 has 17 residues. From germline, CDR1 is SGHRS and CDR2 YFSETQ. Note on this clone: No antigen is known for it. Given a far larger clone just one base away, this is likely a sequencing read error.

Assay: immunoSEQ multiplex PCR; the TCRdb copy retains only in-frame clones and omits some. The sample records roughly 22,000 clones, about 60% being singletons. The sample taken for sequencing was memory (CD45RA-) CD4+ T cells from blood. The chain carries TRBV5-1 and TRBJ2-7, with 9 positions matching TRBD2. The TCR originated in a human donor in good health. The CDR3 region has the DNA TGCGCCCGCAGCTTCGGTCCTTTCCGCGGGAGGGCCCCCGAGCAGTACTTC. Amino acid sequence: CARSFGPFRGRAPEQYF.